Sequencing of this TCR beta chain was carried out in a study of blood T cell repertoires in COVID-19. On the study more broadly: Specimens from acute and convalescent COVID-19 originated in the United States, Italy and Spain. PBMCs, B-cell-depleted T cells, or T cells were the source of the cDNA or gDNA that made up the material.

This CDR3 region has 15 residues. Losses at the gene ends were 2 bases for V and 6 bases for J; bases not matched to a gene: 7. Germline lookup yields CDR1 KGHDR and CDR2 SFDVKD. Per the original methods: Amplifying reference gene primers gave estimates of nucleated cell counts. This table comes from immunoSEQ multiplex PCR, and its TCRdb copy is limited to in-frame clones, with some not included. From that table come the V and J calls and clone size; the DNA was used to work out D and trimming. The sample holds 130,000 or so clones, around 86% seen once. The source material was peripheral blood. V usage is TRBV24-1 and J usage is TRBJ2-5, with 8 positions matching TRBD1. The TCR originated in a human donor in a cohort sampled during active COVID-19. CDR3 region: CATSDSGQGIKTQYF. The CDR3 nucleotides are TGTGCCACCAGTGATTCCGGACAGGGAATAAAGACCCAGTACTTC.